This T cell receptor (beta chain) was identified in a study of control samples from healthy donors and cancer patients. J lost 5 bases, V lost 1 base, and 5 bases had no gene match. CDR1 is SEHNR, CDR2 FQNEAQ, per germline (reference sequence). CDR3 size: 16 residues. Clones were sequenced by immunoSEQ multiplex PCR, and TCRdb holds only the in-frame ones, with some missing. The sample has 45,000 to 60,000 clones, 85% to 95% seen once; the top ten hold 3% to 4%. V gene TRBV7-9 combines with J gene TRBJ2-1; 10 positions match TRBD2. Sequencing used blood. The receptor was derived from a man aged 25 to 45 in good health. The CDR3 DNA sequence: TGTGCCAGCAGCTTAGTTAATAGCGGGGGGCACAATGAGCAGTTCTTC. As protein: CASSLVNSGGHNEQFF. The full variable domain, its missing parts supplied by reference TRBV7-9 and TRBJ2-1, is DTGVSQNPRHKITKRGQNVTFRCDPISEHNRLYWYRQTLGQGPEFLTYFQNEAQLEKSRLLSDRFSAERPKGSFSTLEIQRTEQGDSAMYLCASSLVNSGGHNEQFFGPGTRLTVL.